This T cell receptor beta chain was identified during a study of PD-1 blockade in classical Hodgkin lymphoma. Generated by immunoSEQ multiplex PCR, the TCRdb table keeps only in-frame clones and is missing some. The table has 24,000 or so clones, 80% seen once. Every patient had relapsed following autologous stem cell transplantation, and cohorts differed in brentuximab vedotin exposure. Reported best responses ranged across complete response, partial response or progressive disease. Overall study findings and caveats: Causes of the repertoire differences remain undefined, possibly disease activity or prior therapy. Baseline TCR diversity was reportedly lower in newly diagnosed patients than in healthy donors. It was reported as lower still in relapsed/refractory patients.

As for this clone: Its target is not known.

The sequences come from peripheral blood mononuclear cells (PBMCs), collected before the second cycle of nivolumab. The sequence derives from a human donor with classical Hodgkin lymphoma.

DNA of the CDR3: TGTGCCAGCAGCTTATATGCAGGGAGGTTAGGCACTGAAGCTTTCTTT. Translation gives CASSLYAGRLGTEAFF. The J gene is TRBJ1-1, the V gene TRBV7-8, with D perhaps TRBD1 (5 bases). Trimming cost V 2 bases and J 4 bases, with 17 bases left between them. Germline V gene lookup returns CDR1 SGHVS and CDR2 FQNEAQ. The CDR3 length is 16 residues.